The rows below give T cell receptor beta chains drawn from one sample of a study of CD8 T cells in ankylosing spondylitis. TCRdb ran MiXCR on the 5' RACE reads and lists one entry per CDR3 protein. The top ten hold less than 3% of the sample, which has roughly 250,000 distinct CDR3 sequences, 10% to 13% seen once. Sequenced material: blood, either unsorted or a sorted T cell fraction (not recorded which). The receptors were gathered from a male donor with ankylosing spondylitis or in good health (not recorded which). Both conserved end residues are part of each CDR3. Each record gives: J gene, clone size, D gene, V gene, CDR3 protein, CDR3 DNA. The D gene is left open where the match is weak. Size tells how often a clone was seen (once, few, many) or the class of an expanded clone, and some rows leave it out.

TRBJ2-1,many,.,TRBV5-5,CASSLGRVSNEQFF,TGTGCCAGCAGCTTAGGCAGGGTTAGCAATGAGCAGTTCTTC
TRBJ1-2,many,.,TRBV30,CAWSVLGPRKDGYTF,TGTGCCTGGAGTGTATTGGGACCGCGCAAGGATGGCTACACCTTC
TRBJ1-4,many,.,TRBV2,CASSEPPKPTNEKLFF,TGTGCCAGCAGTGAACCCCCTAAGCCAACTAATGAAAAACTGTTTTTT
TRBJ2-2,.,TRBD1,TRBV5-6,CASSPGPGGGTGELFF,TGTGCCAGCAGCCCCGGGCCAGGGGGCGGCACCGGGGAGCTGTTTTTT
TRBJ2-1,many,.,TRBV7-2,CASSSRLGNLMSSYNEQFF,TGTGCCAGCAGCTCAAGACTCGGGAACTTGATGAGCTCCTACAATGAGCAGTTCTTC
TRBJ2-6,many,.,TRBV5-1,CASSLEGEGANVLTF,TGCGCCAGCAGCTTGGAGGGGGAAGGGGCCAACGTCCTGACTTTC
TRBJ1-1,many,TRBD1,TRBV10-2,CASSGRKGTDTEAFF,TGCGCCAGCAGTGGTCGGAAGGGGACAGACACTGAAGCTTTCTTT
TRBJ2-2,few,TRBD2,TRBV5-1,CASSLESGVNTGELFF,TGCGCCAGCAGCTTGGAGAGCGGGGTGAACACCGGGGAGCTGTTTTTT
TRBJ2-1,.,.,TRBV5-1,CASKEGGFPYNEQFF,TGCGCCAGCAAGGAGGGGGGGTTCCCCTACAATGAGCAGTTCTTC
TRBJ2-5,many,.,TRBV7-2,CASSARGQETQYF,TGTGCCAGCAGCGCCCGGGGCCAAGAGACCCAGTACTTC
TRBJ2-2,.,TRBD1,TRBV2,CASSAGTGGTGELFF,TGTGCCAGCAGTGCGGGGACAGGGGGTACCGGGGAGCTGTTTTTT
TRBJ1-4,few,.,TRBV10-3,CAISERINEKLFF,TGTGCCATCAGTGAACGGATTAATGAAAAACTGTTTTTT
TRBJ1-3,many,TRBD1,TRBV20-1,CSARPAAGDRGQGNTIYF,TGCAGTGCAAGACCGGCTGCGGGGGACAGGGGGCAAGGAAACACCATATATTTT
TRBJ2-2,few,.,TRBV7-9,CASSLEQGYTGELFF,TGTGCCAGCAGCTTAGAGCAGGGGTACACCGGGGAGCTGTTTTTT
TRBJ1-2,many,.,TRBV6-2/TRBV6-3,CASSRTPKESYTF,TGTGCCAGCAGCCGTACTCCCAAGGAGAGCTACACCTTC
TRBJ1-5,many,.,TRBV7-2,CASSLTGNQPQHF,TGTGCCAGCAGCTTAACAGGCAATCAGCCCCAGCATTTT
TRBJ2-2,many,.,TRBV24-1,CATSAHADTGELFF,TGTGCCACCAGTGCTCATGCGGACACCGGGGAGCTGTTTTTT
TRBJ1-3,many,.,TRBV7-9,CASSLAEPDTIYF,TGTGCCAGCAGCTTAGCCGAACCGGACACCATATATTTT
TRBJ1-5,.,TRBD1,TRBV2,CASSEQSGGSNQPQHF,TGTGCCAGCAGTGAACAGTCAGGGGGGAGCAATCAGCCCCAGCATTTT
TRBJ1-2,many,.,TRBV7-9,CASSLSGDYGYTF,TGTGCCAGCAGCTTAAGCGGGGACTATGGCTACACCTTC
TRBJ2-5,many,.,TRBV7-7,CASSLGYGRGTQETQYF,TGTGCCAGCAGCCTAGGTTACGGGAGAGGGACCCAAGAGACCCAGTACTTC
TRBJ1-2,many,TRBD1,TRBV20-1,CSASSWTGAARDGYGYTF,TGCAGTGCTTCGAGCTGGACAGGCGCCGCTAGGGATGGCTATGGCTACACCTTC
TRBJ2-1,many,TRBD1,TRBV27,CASSLRQGARNEQFF,TGTGCCAGCAGTTTAAGACAGGGGGCGCGCAATGAGCAGTTCTTC
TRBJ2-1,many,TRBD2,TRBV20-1,CSARTSGGVWYNEQFF,TGCAGTGCGCGGACTAGCGGGGGGGTATGGTACAATGAGCAGTTCTTC